These 14 T cell receptor beta chains share one sample of origin, sequenced in a study of T-cell reconstitution after alpha-beta-depleted transplantation in children. TCRbeta library construction was performed incorporating unique molecular identifiers. TCRdb called the PCR reads again in MiXCR, with one record for every CDR3 protein. The sample has around 100,000 distinct CDR3 sequences; under 13% are singletons. Specimen: PBMCs, collected before TCRalphabeta/CD19-depleted stem cell transplant. The receptors were gathered from a boy aged 2 to 10 with acute lymphoblastic leukemia, due to receive a stem cell transplant.

This clonotype was seen repeatedly, ten times or more. The chain uses TRBV20-1 and TRBJ2-7; 7 positions agree with TRBD1. The CDR3 consists of 12 residues. The trim removed 2 bases at V and 3 bases at J, leaving 1 base unmatched. Germline values: CDR1 DFQATT, CDR2 SNEGSKA (reference sequence). The DNA of the CDR3 is TGCAGTGCTAGACGGGACAGCTACGAGCAGTACTTC. This sequence encodes CSARRDSYEQYF.

V gene TRBV4-1 combines with J gene TRBJ1-5; tentatively, D is TRBD1 (6 bases). Germline V gives CDR1 MGHRA, CDR2 YSYEKL. CDR3 size: 15 residues. V was cut by 3 bases and J by 0 bases, with 9 bases left in between. This CDR3 is CASSQTGNSNQPQHF. CDR3 nucleotide sequence: TGCGCCAGCAGCCAGACAGGAAATAGCAATCAGCCCCAGCATTTT.

This clonotype was observed at least ten times. This chain joins TRBV6-4 and TRBJ1-1, with no clear D. Trimming left V 3 bases short and J 2 bases short, with 7 bases between. The length of the CDR3 is 13 residues. Germline lookup yields CDR1 MRHNA and CDR2 SNTAGT. The CDR3 is CASSERENTEAFF. The CDR3 region has the DNA TGTGCCAGCAGTGAACGAGAAAACACTGAAGCTTTCTTT.

V gene TRBV10-3 combines with J gene TRBJ2-1, with 10 bases identical to TRBD2. The CDR3 totals 15 residues. The V gene end was trimmed by 6 bases and the J gene end by 5 bases; junction bases not matched to a gene: 7. Germline CDR1 and CDR2: ENHRY and SYGVKD. The CDR3 spells CAISPSGSFDNEQFF. CDR3 nucleotide sequence: TGTGCCATCAGCCCTAGCGGGAGTTTCGACAATGAGCAGTTCTTC.

This clonotype was counted only a few times. This chain's CDR3 is CSARDSGGGGELFF. CDR3 nucleotides: TGCAGTGCTAGAGATTCGGGGGGCGGCGGGGAGCTGTTTTTT. V usage is TRBV20-1 and J usage is TRBJ2-2; tentatively, D is TRBD2 (7 bases). The ends were cut back, 0 bases at V and 7 bases at J, with 12 bases in the middle. The CDR3 extends over 14 amino acids. CDR1 is DFQATT and CDR2 is SNEGSKA in the germline V gene (reference sequence).

The chain carries TRBV10-2 and TRBJ2-5, with 11 bases aligning to TRBD2. Germline CDR1 reads WSHSY; CDR2 reads SAAADI. The CDR3 sequence is 16 residues long. Germline trimming cut 6 bases from V and 4 bases from J; bases unmatched to any gene: 10. This chain's CDR3 is CASSPGVAGGGETQYF. In DNA form, the CDR3 reads TGCGCCAGCAGCCCCGGGGTAGCGGGAGGGGGAGAGACCCAGTACTTC.

In its sample, this clonotype was seen many times. The gene calls are TRBV12-3 or TRBV12-4 and TRBJ2-2, with no clear D. This CDR3 is built from 16 residues. Trimming took off 3 bases at V and 4 bases at J, with 15 bases between the two ends. This CDR3 reads CASSFLFGHFTGELFF. In DNA, the CDR3 is TGTGCCAGCAGTTTCTTGTTCGGCCACTTCACCGGGGAGCTGTTTTTT.

This clonotype was picked up a small number of times. This chain joins TRBV20-1 and TRBJ2-3; 9 nucleotides agree with TRBD1. The CDR3 is 15 amino acids. V was pared by 5 bases and J by 1 base, with 7 bases of the junction left unmatched. Germline V gene lookup returns CDR1 DFQATT and CDR2 SNEGSKA (reference sequence). Written as DNA, the CDR3 is TGCAGTGCTCAGAACCGGGACAGGGGCACAGATACGCAGTATTTT. It is translated as CSAQNRDRGTDTQYF.

This clonotype showed up just a few times. CDR3 loop: CASSLAPVGGSYEQYF. The CDR3 region has the DNA TGTGCCAGCAGCTTAGCCCCCGTGGGGGGTTCCTACGAGCAGTACTTC. This chain connects TRBV7-9 to TRBJ2-7; the D gene is possibly TRBD2 (6 bases). Germline V gene lookup returns CDR1 SEHNR and CDR2 FQNEAQ (reference sequence). CDR3 length: 16 amino acids. V was clipped by 0 bases and J by 1 base, with 13 bases between them.

This clonotype was recorded at least ten times. The chain combines TRBV20-1 with TRBJ2-2; D is ambiguous. V lost 0 bases, J lost 5 bases, and 16 bases lay in between. This CDR3 has 16 amino acids. Germline lookup yields CDR1 DFQATT and CDR2 SNEGSKA (reference sequence). Here the CDR3 reads CSARDDAVGSTGELFF. The CDR3 bases are TGCAGTGCTAGAGATGACGCAGTAGGATCAACCGGGGAGCTGTTTTTT.

This clonotype turned up a few times. This rearrangement joins TRBV7-6 to TRBJ1-1; TRBD1 might be the D (6 bases). In germline, CDR1 is SGHVS, CDR2 FNYEAQ. The CDR3 totals 12 residues. V lost 5 bases and J lost 8, with 12 bases in between. The CDR3 DNA is TGTGCCAGCAGCATCGACGGACAGGAAGCTTTCTTT. Translated, it gives CASSIDGQEAFF.

This clonotype showed up many times. V is TRBV7-8 and J is TRBJ1-2, with TRBD1 as a possible D gene (5 bases). Looked up from germline, CDR1 is SGHVS and CDR2 is FQNEAQ. The CDR3 length is 17 residues. V was clipped by 5 bases and J by 8 bases, with 27 bases between them. In DNA form, the CDR3 reads TGTGCCAGCAGCCTCGGGCGTGGGGGGACCATTATGGGGGGCTACACCTTC. Amino acids: CASSLGRGGTIMGGYTF.

This clonotype was recorded a few times. CDR3 amino acids: CSASLAGEVGEQYF. The CDR3 coding sequence is TGCAGTGCTAGTCTAGCGGGAGAGGTCGGCGAGCAGTACTTC. This chain uses TRBV20-1 with TRBJ2-7; 10 positions match TRBD2. The germline gives CDR1 DFQATT, CDR2 SNEGSKA (reference sequence). V lost 3 bases to trimming and J lost 6 bases; unmatched junction nucleotides: 8. CDR3 length equals 14 residues.

This clonotype appeared a few times. The V call is TRBV10-3, the J call TRBJ2-7; tentatively, D is TRBD1 (7 bases). The germline V gene encodes CDR1 ENHRY and CDR2 SYGVKD. Trimming pared 10 bases from V and 4 bases from J, leaving 23 bases between. The CDR3 contains 15 residues. The CDR3 DNA follows: TGTGCCAGCCAGGCAGGAGGGGGACAGACGTACGAGCAGTACTTC. It translates to CASQAGGGQTYEQYF.